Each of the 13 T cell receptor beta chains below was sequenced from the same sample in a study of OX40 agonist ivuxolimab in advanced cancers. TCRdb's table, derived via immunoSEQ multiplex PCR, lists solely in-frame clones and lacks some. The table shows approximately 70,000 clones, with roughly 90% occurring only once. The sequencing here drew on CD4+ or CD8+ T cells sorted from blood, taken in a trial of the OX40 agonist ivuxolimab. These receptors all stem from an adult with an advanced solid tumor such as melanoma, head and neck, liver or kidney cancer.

The CDR3 here is CASSLFSGNTIYF. CDR3 in DNA: TGTGCCAGCAGCCTCTTTTCTGGAAACACCATATATTTT. V usage is TRBV21-1 and J usage is TRBJ1-3. TRBV21-1 is noted as a pseudogene. The CDR3 runs 13 residues.

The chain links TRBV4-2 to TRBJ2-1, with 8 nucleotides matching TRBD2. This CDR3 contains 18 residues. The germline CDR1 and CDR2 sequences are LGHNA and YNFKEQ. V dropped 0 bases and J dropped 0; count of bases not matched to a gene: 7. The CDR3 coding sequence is TGTGCCAGCAGCCAAGACAGCACTAGCGGCCCCTCCTACAATGAGCAGTTCTTC. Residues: CASSQDSTSGPSYNEQFF.

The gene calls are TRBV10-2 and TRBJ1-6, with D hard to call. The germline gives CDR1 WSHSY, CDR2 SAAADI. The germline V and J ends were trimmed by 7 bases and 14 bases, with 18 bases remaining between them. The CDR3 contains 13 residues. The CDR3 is CASMDGRFGALHF. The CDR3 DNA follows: TGCGCCAGCATGGACGGACGGTTTGGGGCCCTCCACTTT.

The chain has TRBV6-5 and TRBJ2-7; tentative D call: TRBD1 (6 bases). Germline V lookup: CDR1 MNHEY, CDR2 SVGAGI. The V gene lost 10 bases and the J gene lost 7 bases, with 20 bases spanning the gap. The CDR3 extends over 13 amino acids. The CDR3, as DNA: TGTGCCACCCGCAGACAGGTGGCGAGGGAGCAGTACTTC. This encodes CATRRQVAREQYF.

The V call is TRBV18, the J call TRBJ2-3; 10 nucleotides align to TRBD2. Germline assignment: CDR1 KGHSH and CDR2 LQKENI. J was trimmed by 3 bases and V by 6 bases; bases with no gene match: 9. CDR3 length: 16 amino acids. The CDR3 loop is CASSPTGAGGTDTQYF. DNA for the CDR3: TGTGCCAGCTCCCCAACGGGAGCGGGGGGGACAGATACGCAGTATTTT.

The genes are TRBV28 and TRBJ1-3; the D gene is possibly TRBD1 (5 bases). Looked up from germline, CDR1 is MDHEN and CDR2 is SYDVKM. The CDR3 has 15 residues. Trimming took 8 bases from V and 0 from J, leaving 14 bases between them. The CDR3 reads CASLKGTASGNTIYF. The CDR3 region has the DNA TGTGCCAGCCTAAAGGGGACTGCCTCTGGAAACACCATATATTTT.

The chain's CDR3 is CASMIRARGDEAFF. CDR3 in DNA: TGTGCCAGCATGATCCGGGCCCGGGGTGATGAAGCTTTCTTT. The rearrangement joins TRBV6-5 to TRBJ1-1; no definite D call. V was cut by 7 bases and J by 7 bases, with 19 bases left in between. CDR1 and CDR2 (germline): MNHEY, SVGAGI. The length of the CDR3 is 14 residues.

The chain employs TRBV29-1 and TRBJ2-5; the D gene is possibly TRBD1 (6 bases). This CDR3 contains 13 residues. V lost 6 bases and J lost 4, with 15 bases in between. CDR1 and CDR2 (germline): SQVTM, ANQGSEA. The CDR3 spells CSVHIQQGETQYF. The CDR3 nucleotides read TGCAGCGTCCACATCCAACAGGGAGAGACCCAGTACTTC.

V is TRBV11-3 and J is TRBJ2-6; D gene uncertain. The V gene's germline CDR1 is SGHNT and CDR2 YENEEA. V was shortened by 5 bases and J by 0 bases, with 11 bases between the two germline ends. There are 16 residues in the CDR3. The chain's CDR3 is CASSHYWASGANVLTF. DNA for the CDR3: TGTGCCAGCAGCCACTATTGGGCCTCTGGGGCCAACGTCCTGACTTTC.

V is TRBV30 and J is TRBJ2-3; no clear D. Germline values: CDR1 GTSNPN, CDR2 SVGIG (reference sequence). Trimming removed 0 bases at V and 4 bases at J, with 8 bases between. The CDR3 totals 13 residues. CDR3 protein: CAWSVVGSDTQYF. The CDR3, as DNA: TGTGCCTGGAGTGTGGTAGGGTCAGATACGCAGTATTTT.

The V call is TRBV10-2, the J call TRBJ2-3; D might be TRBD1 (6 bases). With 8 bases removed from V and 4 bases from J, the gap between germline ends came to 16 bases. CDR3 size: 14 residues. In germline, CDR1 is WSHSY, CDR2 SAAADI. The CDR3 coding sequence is TGCGCCAGCGACGACAGGCAGGTATCAGATACGCAGTATTTT. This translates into CASDDRQVSDTQYF.

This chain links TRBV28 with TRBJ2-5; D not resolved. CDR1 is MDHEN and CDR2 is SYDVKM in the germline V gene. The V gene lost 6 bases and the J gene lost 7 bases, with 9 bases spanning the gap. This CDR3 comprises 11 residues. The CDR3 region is CASSSGLTQYF. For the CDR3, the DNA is TGTGCCAGCAGCTCCGGATTGACCCAGTACTTC. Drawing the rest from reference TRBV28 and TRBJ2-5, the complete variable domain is DVKVTQSSRYLVKRTGEKVFLECVQDMDHENMFWYRQDPGLGLRLIYFSYDVKMKEKGDIPEGYSVSREKKERFSLILESASTNQTSMYLCASSSGLTQYFGPGTRLLVL.

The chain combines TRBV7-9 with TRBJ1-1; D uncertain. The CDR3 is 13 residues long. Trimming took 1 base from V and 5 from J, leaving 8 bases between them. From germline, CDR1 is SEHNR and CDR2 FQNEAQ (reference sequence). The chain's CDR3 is CASSLGAGTEAFF. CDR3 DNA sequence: TGTGCCAGCAGCTTAGGGGCGGGAACTGAAGCTTTCTTT.